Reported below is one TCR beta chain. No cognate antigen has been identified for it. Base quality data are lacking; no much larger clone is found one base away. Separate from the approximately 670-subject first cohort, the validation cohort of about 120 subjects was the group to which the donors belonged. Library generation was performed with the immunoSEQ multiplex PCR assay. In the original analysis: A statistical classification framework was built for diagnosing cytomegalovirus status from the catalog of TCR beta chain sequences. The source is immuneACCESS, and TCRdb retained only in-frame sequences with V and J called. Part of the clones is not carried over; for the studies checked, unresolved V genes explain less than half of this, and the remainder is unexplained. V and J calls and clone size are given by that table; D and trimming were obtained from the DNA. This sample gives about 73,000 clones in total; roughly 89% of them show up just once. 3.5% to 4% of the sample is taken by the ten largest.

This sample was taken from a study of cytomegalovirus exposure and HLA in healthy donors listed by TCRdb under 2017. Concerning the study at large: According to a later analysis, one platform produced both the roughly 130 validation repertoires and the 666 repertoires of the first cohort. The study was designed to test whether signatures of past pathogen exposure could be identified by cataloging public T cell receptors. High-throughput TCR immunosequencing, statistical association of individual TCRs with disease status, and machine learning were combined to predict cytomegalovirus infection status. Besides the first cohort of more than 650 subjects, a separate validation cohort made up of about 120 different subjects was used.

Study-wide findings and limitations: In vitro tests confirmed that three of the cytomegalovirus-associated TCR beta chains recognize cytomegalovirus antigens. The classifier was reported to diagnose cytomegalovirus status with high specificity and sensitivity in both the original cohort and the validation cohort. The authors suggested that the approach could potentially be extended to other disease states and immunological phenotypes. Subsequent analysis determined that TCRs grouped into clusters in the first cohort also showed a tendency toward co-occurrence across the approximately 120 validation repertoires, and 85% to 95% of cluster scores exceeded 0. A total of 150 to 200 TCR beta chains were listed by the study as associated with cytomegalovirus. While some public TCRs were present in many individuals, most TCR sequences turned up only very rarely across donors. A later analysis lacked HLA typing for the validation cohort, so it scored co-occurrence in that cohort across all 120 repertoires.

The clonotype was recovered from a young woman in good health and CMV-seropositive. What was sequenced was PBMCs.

The CDR3 region: CASSPGQANTEAFF. The nucleotides are TGTGCCAGCTCACCAGGACAGGCTAACACTGAAGCTTTCTTT. The chain employs TRBV18 and TRBJ1-1, with TRBD1 matching 7 junction bases. Based on the germline V gene, the CDR1 and CDR2 sequences are KGHSH and LQKENI. The CDR3 has 14 amino acids, counting the end cysteine and phenylalanine. The only DNA kept is the CDR3, 42 bases in frame from the first base. V trim: 2 bases; J trim: 2 bases; unmatched bases: 2.